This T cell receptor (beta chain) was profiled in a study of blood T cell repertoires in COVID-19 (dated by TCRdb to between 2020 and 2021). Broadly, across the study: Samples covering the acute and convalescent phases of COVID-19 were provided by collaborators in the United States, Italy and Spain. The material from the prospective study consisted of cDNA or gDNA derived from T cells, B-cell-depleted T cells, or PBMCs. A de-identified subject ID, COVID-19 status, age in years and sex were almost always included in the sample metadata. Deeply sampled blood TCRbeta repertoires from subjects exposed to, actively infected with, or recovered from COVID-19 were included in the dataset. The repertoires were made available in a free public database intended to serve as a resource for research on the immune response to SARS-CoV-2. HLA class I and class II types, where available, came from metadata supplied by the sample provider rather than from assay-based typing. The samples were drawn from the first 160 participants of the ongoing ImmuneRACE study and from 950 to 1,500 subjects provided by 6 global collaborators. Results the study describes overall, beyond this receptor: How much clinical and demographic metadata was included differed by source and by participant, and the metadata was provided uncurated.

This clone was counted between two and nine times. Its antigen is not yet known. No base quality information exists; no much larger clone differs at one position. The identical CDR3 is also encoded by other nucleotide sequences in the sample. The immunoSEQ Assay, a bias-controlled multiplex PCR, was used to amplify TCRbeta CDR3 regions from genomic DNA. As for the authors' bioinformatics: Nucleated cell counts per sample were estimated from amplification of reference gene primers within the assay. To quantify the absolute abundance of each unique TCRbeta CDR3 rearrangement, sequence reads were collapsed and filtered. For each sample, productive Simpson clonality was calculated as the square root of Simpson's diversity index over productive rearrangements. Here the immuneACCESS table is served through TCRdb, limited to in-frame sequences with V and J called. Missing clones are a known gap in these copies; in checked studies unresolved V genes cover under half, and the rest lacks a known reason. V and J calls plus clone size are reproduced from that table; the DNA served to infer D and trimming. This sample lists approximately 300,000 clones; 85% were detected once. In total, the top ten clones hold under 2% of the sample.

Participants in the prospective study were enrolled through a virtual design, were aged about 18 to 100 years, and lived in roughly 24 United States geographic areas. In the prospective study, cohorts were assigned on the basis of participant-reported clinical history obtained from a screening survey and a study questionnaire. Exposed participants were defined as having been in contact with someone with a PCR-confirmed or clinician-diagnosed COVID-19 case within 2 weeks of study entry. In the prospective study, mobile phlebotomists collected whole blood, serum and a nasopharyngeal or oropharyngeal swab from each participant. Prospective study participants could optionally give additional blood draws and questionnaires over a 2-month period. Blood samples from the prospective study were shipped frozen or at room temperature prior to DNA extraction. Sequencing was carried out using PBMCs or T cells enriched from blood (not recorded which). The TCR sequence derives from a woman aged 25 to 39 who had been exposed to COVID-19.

The sequence in DNA is TGTGCCAGCAGCCCTTACAATCAGCCCCAGCATTTT. This sequence encodes CASSPYNQPQHF. The rearrangement joined TRBV7-8 to TRBJ1-5; too little of a D gene remains to name it. For CDR1 and CDR2, the germline V gene lists SGHVS and FQNEAQ. Its CDR3 holds 12 amino acids, cysteine through phenylalanine. Only CDR3 DNA is held: 36 bases, read in frame from base 1. The junction shows trimming of 5 bases on V and 3 bases on J, plus 5 bases between the germline ends.